This T cell receptor beta chain was found in a study of neurological immune-mediated disorders. Study conclusions and caveats: TCR clonal expansion peaked in HTLV-1-associated myelopathy patients and was lowest in multiple sclerosis patients.

One entry per CDR3 protein, called by TCRdb with MiXCR from the 5' RACE reads. The data show about 41,000 distinct CDR3 sequences, around 2.5% seen once. CDR3 length: 15 residues. V shed 5 bases and J shed 2 bases, with 15 bases lying between them. Germline assignment: CDR1 SGHVS and CDR2 FQNEAQ. In this sample, this clonotype turned up a few times. Its antigen is not identified. This receptor was obtained from a man younger than 45 with multiple sclerosis. The chain uses TRBV7-8 and TRBJ1-1, with D perhaps TRBD1 (5 bases). Sequenced sample: PBMCs. CDR3 in DNA: TGTGCCAGCAGCCCCCCGGAGCAGGGAAACACTGAAGCTTTCTTT. Its protein product is CASSPPEQGNTEAFF.